Listed below are T cell receptor beta chains from one sample, sequenced in a study of preoperative IRX-2 immunotherapy in early breast cancer. The assay was immunoSEQ multiplex PCR, and TCRdb's table has in-frame clones only and misses some. The sample yields about 11,000 clones, roughly 80% seen once. The sample in question was lymph node tissue, obtained before IRX-2 immunotherapy. The source of these receptors is a human donor with breast cancer. The CDR3 runs from the conserved cysteine through the conserved F or W. Fields, in order: V gene, J gene, clone size, D gene, CDR3 DNA, CDR3 protein. The D gene is left open where the match is weak. Size tells how often a clone was seen (once, few, many) or the class of an expanded clone, and some rows leave it out.

v_call: TRBV1
j_call: TRBJ1-2
clone_size: .
d_call: .
cdr3_nt: TGCGCCAGCAGCCAAGACGGAGGGGGCGCAAGTAGCTACACCTTC
cdr3_aa: CASSQDGGGASSYTF

v_call: TRBV11-3
j_call: TRBJ2-7
clone_size: .
d_call: TRBD2
cdr3_nt: TGTGCCAGCAGCCACTCCAAAGTTGGGAGGGTCTACTACGAGCAGTACTTC
cdr3_aa: CASSHSKVGRVYYEQYF

v_call: TRBV11-3
j_call: TRBJ1-3
clone_size: .
d_call: .
cdr3_nt: TGTGCCAGCAGCCCTCGACAGGCCTCTGGAAACACCATATATTTT
cdr3_aa: CASSPRQASGNTIYF

v_call: TRBV9
j_call: TRBJ1-1
clone_size: once
d_call: .
cdr3_nt: TGTGCCAGCAGTCCACGCGACAGGAACACTGAAGCTTTCTTT
cdr3_aa: CASSPRDRNTEAFF

v_call: TRBV10-1
j_call: TRBJ2-1
clone_size: once
d_call: .
cdr3_nt: TGCGCCAGCAGTGAGTGGAGAGGGGATGAGCAGTTCTTC
cdr3_aa: CASSEWRGDEQFF

v_call: TRBV5-1
j_call: TRBJ1-1
clone_size: .
d_call: TRBD1
cdr3_nt: TGCGCCAGCAGCCCACGGACAGGGGGAATGAACACTGAAGCTTTCTTT
cdr3_aa: CASSPRTGGMNTEAFF

v_call: TRBV10-3
j_call: TRBJ1-1
clone_size: few
d_call: .
cdr3_nt: TGTGCCATCAGTGAGTCGGGGCCCCGCGGAGAAGCTTTCTTT
cdr3_aa: CAISESGPRGEAFF

v_call: TRBV12-2
j_call: TRBJ1-3
clone_size: .
d_call: .
cdr3_nt: TGTGCAAGTCGCTTTTCTTGGACAGGGGGAGGAAACACCATATATTTT
cdr3_aa: CASRFSWTGGGNTIYF

v_call: TRBV14
j_call: TRBJ2-1
clone_size: .
d_call: .
cdr3_nt: TGTGCCAGCAGCTCACCCGGGAACTACAATGAGCAGTTCTTC
cdr3_aa: CASSSPGNYNEQFF

v_call: TRBV6-8
j_call: TRBJ2-5
clone_size: .
d_call: .
cdr3_nt: TGTGCCAGCACCGCCAGCCGGGGCATGGGAGAGACCCAGTACTTC
cdr3_aa: CASTASRGMGETQYF

v_call: TRBV6-8
j_call: TRBJ1-5
clone_size: .
d_call: TRBD1
cdr3_nt: TGTGCCAGCAGCACAGGGGAACAGCCCCAGCATTTT
cdr3_aa: CASSTGEQPQHF

v_call: TRBV12-5
j_call: TRBJ1-1
clone_size: .
d_call: .
cdr3_nt: TGTGCCTCAAACGGGAGGGAACGGAACACTGAAGCTTTCTTT
cdr3_aa: CASNGRERNTEAFF

v_call: TRBV10-2
j_call: TRBJ2-1
clone_size: .
d_call: TRBD1
cdr3_nt: TGCGCCAGCAGAGGGACAGACATCCCACCTTACAATGAGCAGTTCTTC
cdr3_aa: CASRGTDIPPYNEQFF

v_call: TRBV28
j_call: TRBJ1-5
clone_size: .
d_call: TRBD1
cdr3_nt: TGTGCCAGCCTACCGGGACAGGGCATGCGGCCCCAGCATTTT
cdr3_aa: CASLPGQGMRPQHF

v_call: TRBV14
j_call: TRBJ2-1
clone_size: .
d_call: TRBD2
cdr3_nt: TGTGCCAGCAGCCACGGCGGGAGTGTTTACAATGAGCAGTTCTTC
cdr3_aa: CASSHGGSVYNEQFF

v_call: TRBV6-8
j_call: TRBJ1-1
clone_size: .
d_call: TRBD1
cdr3_nt: TGTGCCATCAGGGACAGGGAGGAAACTGAAGCTTTCTTT
cdr3_aa: CAIRDREETEAFF

v_call: TRBV6-4
j_call: TRBJ2-5
clone_size: .
d_call: .
cdr3_nt: TGTGCCAGCACCAAAACCCAAGGGGAGACCCAGTACTTC
cdr3_aa: CASTKTQGETQYF

v_call: TRBV11-3
j_call: TRBJ2-1
clone_size: once
d_call: .
cdr3_nt: TGTGCCAGCAGCTTGCGGACGCTCTACAATGAGCAGTTCTTC
cdr3_aa: CASSLRTLYNEQFF

v_call: TRBV25-1
j_call: TRBJ1-4
clone_size: .
d_call: .
cdr3_nt: TGTGCCAGCACTGGGAGGGTACGGAAAGAAAAACTGTTTTTT
cdr3_aa: CASTGRVRKEKLFF

v_call: TRBV28
j_call: TRBJ2-7
clone_size: .
d_call: .
cdr3_nt: TGTGCCAGCAGTTTATGGGAGGACGAGCAGTACTTC
cdr3_aa: CASSLWEDEQYF

v_call: TRBV11-3
j_call: TRBJ2-5
clone_size: .
d_call: .
cdr3_nt: TGTGCCAGCAGCCAAGGGGACTCGGGGGAGACCCAGTACTTC
cdr3_aa: CASSQGDSGETQYF

v_call: TRBV5-1
j_call: TRBJ2-2
clone_size: .
d_call: TRBD1
cdr3_nt: TGCGCCAGCAGCTCTGGGACAGGGGCGGTCGGGGAGCTGTTTTTT
cdr3_aa: CASSSGTGAVGELFF

v_call: TRBV14
j_call: TRBJ2-6
clone_size: .
d_call: TRBD1
cdr3_nt: TGTGCCAGCAGCCAAATCCAGGGGGCGACTTTTGGGGCCAACGTCCTGACTTTC
cdr3_aa: CASSQIQGATFGANVLTF

v_call: TRBV6-8
j_call: TRBJ1-1
clone_size: .
d_call: .
cdr3_nt: TGTGCCAGCAGCCAGGACAGATTAAAGGGGAACACTGAAGCTTTCTTT
cdr3_aa: CASSQDRLKGNTEAFF

v_call: TRBV6-8
j_call: TRBJ2-1
clone_size: .
d_call: TRBD2
cdr3_nt: TGTGCCAGCAGACTGACCGGGACTAGCGAATACAATGAGCAGTTCTTC
cdr3_aa: CASRLTGTSEYNEQFF

v_call: TRBV6-8
j_call: TRBJ2-6
clone_size: medium-sized
d_call: .
cdr3_nt: TGTGCCAGCAGTTACTCGATGGACTCTGGGGCCAACGTCCTGACTTTC
cdr3_aa: CASSYSMDSGANVLTF

v_call: TRBV5-1
j_call: TRBJ2-1
clone_size: .
d_call: .
cdr3_nt: TGCGCCAGCAGCTTGGCGGGTTCCTACAATGAGCAGTTCTTC
cdr3_aa: CASSLAGSYNEQFF

v_call: TRBV6-8
j_call: TRBJ2-7
clone_size: .
d_call: TRBD2
cdr3_nt: TGTGCCAGCAGTTATCGCTCGTCGGGACTAGCGGCAAACTCCTACGAGCAGTACTTC
cdr3_aa: CASSYRSSGLAANSYEQYF

v_call: TRBV6-8
j_call: TRBJ2-1
clone_size: .
d_call: .
cdr3_nt: TGTGCCAGCAGTTCCGGGGGCTCCTACAATGAGCAGTTCTTC
cdr3_aa: CASSSGGSYNEQFF

v_call: TRBV23-1
j_call: TRBJ2-4
clone_size: .
d_call: TRBD2
cdr3_nt: TGCGCCAGCAGCCAAGGCCAGACTAGCGGGATTCAGTACTTC
cdr3_aa: CASSQGQTSGIQYF

v_call: TRBV23-1
j_call: TRBJ2-6
clone_size: few
d_call: .
cdr3_nt: TGCGCCAGCAGCCCAGTCGGAGCAGGTTCCCCTGGGGCCAACGTCCTGACTTTC
cdr3_aa: CASSPVGAGSPGANVLTF

v_call: TRBV19
j_call: TRBJ1-3
clone_size: .
d_call: .
cdr3_nt: TGTGCCAGTAGGGACGAGTTCAACACCATATATTTT
cdr3_aa: CASRDEFNTIYF

v_call: TRBV6-8
j_call: TRBJ2-3
clone_size: .
d_call: .
cdr3_nt: TGTGCCAGCAGTTCGGAAGCAGATACGCAGTATTTT
cdr3_aa: CASSSEADTQYF

v_call: TRBV15
j_call: TRBJ2-1
clone_size: once
d_call: .
cdr3_nt: TGTGCCACCAGCAAAGGGCTGGGTTACAATGAGCAGTTCTTC
cdr3_aa: CATSKGLGYNEQFF

v_call: TRBV6-8
j_call: TRBJ2-1
clone_size: .
d_call: .
cdr3_nt: TGTGCCACCGAGACAGGCTATGACGATGAGCAGTTCTTC
cdr3_aa: CATETGYDDEQFF

v_call: TRBV5-1
j_call: TRBJ2-3
clone_size: .
d_call: TRBD1
cdr3_nt: TGCGCCAGCAGCTTGCTCGGACAGGGGACAGATACGCAGTATTTT
cdr3_aa: CASSLLGQGTDTQYF

v_call: TRBV19
j_call: TRBJ1-1
clone_size: .
d_call: TRBD1
cdr3_nt: TGTGCCAGTAGTACCGGGACAGCTACTGAAGCTTTCTTT
cdr3_aa: CASSTGTATEAFF

v_call: TRBV16
j_call: TRBJ2-3
clone_size: once
d_call: TRBD1
cdr3_nt: TGTGCCAGCAGCCGCAGGGGGCGAACAGATACGCAGTATTTT
cdr3_aa: CASSRRGRTDTQYF

v_call: TRBV30
j_call: TRBJ2-7
clone_size: .
d_call: .
cdr3_nt: TGTGCCCCATTTGACAGACTCTATGCCTACGAGCAGTACTTC
cdr3_aa: CAPFDRLYAYEQYF

v_call: TRBV29-1
j_call: TRBJ1-1
clone_size: .
d_call: .
cdr3_nt: TGCAGCGTTGAAGATCAAGACAGAAGGAAAGCTTTCTTT
cdr3_aa: CSVEDQDRRKAFF

v_call: TRBV28
j_call: TRBJ2-1
clone_size: .
d_call: .
cdr3_nt: TGTGCCAGCAGATCCGCCGGGCCGGGATCCTACAATGAGCAGTTCTTC
cdr3_aa: CASRSAGPGSYNEQFF

v_call: TRBV11-3
j_call: TRBJ2-5
clone_size: once
d_call: .
cdr3_nt: TGTGCCAGCAGCTGGGTTATAATTGGGGAAGAGACCCAGTACTTC
cdr3_aa: CASSWVIIGEETQYF

v_call: TRBV19
j_call: TRBJ2-3
clone_size: .
d_call: .
cdr3_nt: TGTGCCAGTAGTATAGGCCTCCGTGGGGCAAGGCTGAGCACAGATACGCAGTATTTT
cdr3_aa: CASSIGLRGARLSTDTQYF

v_call: TRBV11-3
j_call: TRBJ2-1
clone_size: .
d_call: TRBD2
cdr3_nt: TGTGCCAGCAGCGGGACTAGGGGCTCCTACAATGAGCAGTTCTTC
cdr3_aa: CASSGTRGSYNEQFF

v_call: TRBV11-3
j_call: TRBJ1-3
clone_size: .
d_call: .
cdr3_nt: TGTGCCAGCAGCCCCGGGTGGCCGCGGGGAAACACCATATATTTT
cdr3_aa: CASSPGWPRGNTIYF

v_call: TRBV6-8
j_call: TRBJ1-4
clone_size: .
d_call: TRBD1
cdr3_nt: TGTGCCAGCAAGGACAGGGAGAGTGAAAAACTGTTTTTT
cdr3_aa: CASKDRESEKLFF

v_call: TRBV7-1
j_call: TRBJ1-2
clone_size: .
d_call: .
cdr3_nt: TGTGCCAGCAGCTTAGATCGAGTTGATGGCTACACCTTC
cdr3_aa: CASSLDRVDGYTF

v_call: TRBV30
j_call: TRBJ1-3
clone_size: .
d_call: TRBD1
cdr3_nt: TGTGCCTGGACAGGGGGCTCTGGAAACACCACATATTTT
cdr3_aa: CAWTGGSGNTTYF

v_call: TRBV19
j_call: TRBJ2-1
clone_size: .
d_call: TRBD2
cdr3_nt: TGTGCCAGTAGTATAAGCGGGGACTGGAGCAATGAGCAGTTCTTC
cdr3_aa: CASSISGDWSNEQFF

v_call: TRBV7-4
j_call: TRBJ1-4
clone_size: once
d_call: .
cdr3_nt: TGTGCCAGCAGCTTAGCGAGGGACGGCCTAGGGATACGAACTAATGAAAAACTGTTTTTT
cdr3_aa: CASSLARDGLGIRTNEKLFF

v_call: TRBV6-8
j_call: TRBJ2-1
clone_size: .
d_call: .
cdr3_nt: TGTGCCAGCTACCGACGCTCGGGAGAAAGGCAGTTCTTC
cdr3_aa: CASYRRSGERQFF

v_call: TRBV19
j_call: TRBJ1-1
clone_size: .
d_call: .
cdr3_nt: TGTGCCAGTAATAAGGGCAGACCTAACACTGAAGCTTTCTTT
cdr3_aa: CASNKGRPNTEAFF

v_call: TRBV6-8
j_call: TRBJ2-3
clone_size: .
d_call: .
cdr3_nt: TGTGCCATCAGCCGAGGGCTACGGCACACAGATACGCAGTATTTT
cdr3_aa: CAISRGLRHTDTQYF

v_call: TRBV5-1
j_call: TRBJ2-5
clone_size: .
d_call: TRBD2
cdr3_nt: TGCGCCAGCACTTCGGGAGGCCTCCAAGAGACCCAGTACTTC
cdr3_aa: CASTSGGLQETQYF

v_call: TRBV11-3
j_call: TRBJ2-1
clone_size: .
d_call: TRBD2
cdr3_nt: TGTGCCAGCAGCCCCCGGACTAGCGGGCTAGGGGACTACAATGAGCAGTTCTTC
cdr3_aa: CASSPRTSGLGDYNEQFF

v_call: TRBV15
j_call: TRBJ2-6
clone_size: .
d_call: TRBD1
cdr3_nt: TGTGCCACCAGCAGAGGGGACAGGGCAGCCTCTGGGGCCAACGTCCTGACTTTC
cdr3_aa: CATSRGDRAASGANVLTF

v_call: TRBV5-1
j_call: TRBJ2-1
clone_size: .
d_call: TRBD2
cdr3_nt: TGCGCCAGCAGCTTGGATCCAACGGGAGGGGCCAATGAGCAGTTCTTC
cdr3_aa: CASSLDPTGGANEQFF

v_call: TRBV28
j_call: TRBJ2-7
clone_size: .
d_call: .
cdr3_nt: TGTGCCAGCAGTTTCGCAGGGATGGTCGCCGAGCAGTACTTC
cdr3_aa: CASSFAGMVAEQYF

v_call: TRBV12-5
j_call: TRBJ1-6
clone_size: .
d_call: .
cdr3_nt: TGTGCTAGTCGACGCGGGGAAGGACCCCTCCACTTT
cdr3_aa: CASRRGEGPLHF

v_call: TRBV10-2
j_call: TRBJ2-1
clone_size: .
d_call: TRBD2
cdr3_nt: TGCGCCAGCAGTGATCAGCGGGGGGCCGATGAGCAGTTCTTC
cdr3_aa: CASSDQRGADEQFF